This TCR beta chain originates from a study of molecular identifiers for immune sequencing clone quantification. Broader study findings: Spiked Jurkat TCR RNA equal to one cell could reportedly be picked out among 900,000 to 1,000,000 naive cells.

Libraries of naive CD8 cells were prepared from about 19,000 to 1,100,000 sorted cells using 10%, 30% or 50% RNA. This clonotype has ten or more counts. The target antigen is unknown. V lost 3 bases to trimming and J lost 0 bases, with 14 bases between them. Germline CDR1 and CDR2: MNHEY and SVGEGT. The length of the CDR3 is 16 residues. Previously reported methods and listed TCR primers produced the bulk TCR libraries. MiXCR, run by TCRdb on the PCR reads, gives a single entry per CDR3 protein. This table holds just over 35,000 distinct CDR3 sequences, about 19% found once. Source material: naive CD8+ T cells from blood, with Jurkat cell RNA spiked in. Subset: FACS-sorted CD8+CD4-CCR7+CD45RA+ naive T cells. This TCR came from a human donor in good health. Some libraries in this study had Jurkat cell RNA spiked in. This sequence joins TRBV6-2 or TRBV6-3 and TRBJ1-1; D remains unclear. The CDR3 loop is CASSYNSLSMNTEAFF. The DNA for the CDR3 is TGTGCCAGCAGTTATAACAGTCTGAGTATGAACACTGAAGCTTTCTTT.